This TCR beta chain was recovered during a study of blood T cell repertoires in COVID-19. The data were produced by immunoSEQ multiplex PCR, yet TCRdb's version contains in-frame clones alone and is incomplete. In the table there are about 200,000 clones, 65% to 90% of which are singletons. The CDR3 is 13 amino acids. Trimming took 3 bases from V and 3 from J, leaving 8 bases between them. The rearrangement joins TRBV12-3 or TRBV12-4 to TRBJ2-5; possible D gene TRBD2, 6 bases. The receptor's source is a middle-aged woman with acute COVID-19. Source material: PBMCs or T cells enriched from blood (not recorded which). CDR3 in amino acids: CASSFGGKETQYF. As DNA, the CDR3 is TGTGCCAGCAGTTTTGGAGGGAAAGAGACCCAGTACTTC.